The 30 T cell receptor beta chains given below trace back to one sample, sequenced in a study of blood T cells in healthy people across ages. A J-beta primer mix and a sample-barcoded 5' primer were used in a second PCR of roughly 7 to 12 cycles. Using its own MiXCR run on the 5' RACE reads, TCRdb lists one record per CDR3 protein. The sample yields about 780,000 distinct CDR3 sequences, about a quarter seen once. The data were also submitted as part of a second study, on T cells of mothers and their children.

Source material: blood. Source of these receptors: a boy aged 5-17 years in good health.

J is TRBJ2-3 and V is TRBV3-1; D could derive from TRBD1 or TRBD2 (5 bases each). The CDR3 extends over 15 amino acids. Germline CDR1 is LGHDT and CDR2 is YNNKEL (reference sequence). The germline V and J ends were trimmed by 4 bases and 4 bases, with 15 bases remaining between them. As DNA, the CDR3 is TGTGCCAGCAGCCCCGCAGGGACGGGACCAGATACGCAGTATTTT. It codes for CASSPAGTGPDTQYF.

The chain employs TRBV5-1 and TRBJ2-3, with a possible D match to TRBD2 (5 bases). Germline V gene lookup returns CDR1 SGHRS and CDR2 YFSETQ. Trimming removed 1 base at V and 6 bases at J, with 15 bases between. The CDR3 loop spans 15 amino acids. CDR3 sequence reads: CASSLRSGSGDTQYF. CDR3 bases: TGCGCCAGCAGCTTGAGAAGCGGCTCTGGGGATACGCAGTATTTT.

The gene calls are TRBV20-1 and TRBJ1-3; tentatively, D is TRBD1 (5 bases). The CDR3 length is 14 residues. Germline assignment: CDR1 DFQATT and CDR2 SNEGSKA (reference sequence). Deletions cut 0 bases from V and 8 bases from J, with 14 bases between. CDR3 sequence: CSARDLPQGYTIYF. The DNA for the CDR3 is TGCAGTGCTAGAGATTTACCCCAGGGTTACACCATATATTTT.

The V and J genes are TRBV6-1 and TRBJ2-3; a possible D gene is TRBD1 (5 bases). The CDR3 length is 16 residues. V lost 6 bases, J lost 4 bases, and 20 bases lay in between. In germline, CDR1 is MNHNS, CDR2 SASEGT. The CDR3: CASSPFWGASADTQYF. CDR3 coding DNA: TGTGCCAGCAGCCCCTTTTGGGGCGCGAGTGCAGATACGCAGTATTTT.

CDR3 protein: CSARDPREEVEQFF. The CDR3 bases are TGCAGTGCTAGAGATCCGAGGGAGGAGGTTGAGCAGTTCTTC. This chain joins TRBV20-1 and TRBJ2-1; tentatively, D is TRBD2 (6 bases). V was shortened by 0 bases and J by 9 bases, with 15 bases between the two germline ends. Germline lookup yields CDR1 DFQATT and CDR2 SNEGSKA (reference sequence). There are 14 residues in the CDR3.

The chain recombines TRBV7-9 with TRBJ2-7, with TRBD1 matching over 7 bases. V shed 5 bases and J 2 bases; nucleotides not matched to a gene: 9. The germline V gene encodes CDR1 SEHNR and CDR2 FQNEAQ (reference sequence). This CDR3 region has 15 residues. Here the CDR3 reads CASSDTRDSPYEQYF. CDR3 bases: TGTGCCAGCAGCGACACCCGGGACAGCCCCTACGAGCAGTACTTC.

The CDR3 here is CASSPSGANYGYTF. The DNA of the CDR3 is TGTGCCAGCTCACCGTCGGGGGCAAACTATGGCTACACCTTC. This chain connects TRBV18 to TRBJ1-2, with D possibly being TRBD1 (6 bases). The CDR3 loop spans 14 amino acids. CDR1 and CDR2 from the germline V gene are KGHSH and LQKENI. The V end was cut by 3 bases, the J end by 2 bases, with 10 bases between. The full variable domain, in which reference TRBV18 and TRBJ1-2 provide the parts outside the CDR3, is NAGVMQNPRHLVRRRGQEARLRCSPMKGHSHVYWYRQLPEEGLKFMVYLQKENIIDESGMPKERFSAEFPKEGPSILRIQQVVRGDSAAYFCASSPSGANYGYTFGSGTRLTVV.

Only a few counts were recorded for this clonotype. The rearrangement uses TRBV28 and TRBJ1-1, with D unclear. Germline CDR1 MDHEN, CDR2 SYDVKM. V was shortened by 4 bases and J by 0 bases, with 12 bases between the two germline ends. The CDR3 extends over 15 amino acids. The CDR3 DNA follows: TGTGCCAGCAGTTCCGACCCCGTAGTGAACACTGAAGCTTTCTTT. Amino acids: CASSSDPVVNTEAFF.

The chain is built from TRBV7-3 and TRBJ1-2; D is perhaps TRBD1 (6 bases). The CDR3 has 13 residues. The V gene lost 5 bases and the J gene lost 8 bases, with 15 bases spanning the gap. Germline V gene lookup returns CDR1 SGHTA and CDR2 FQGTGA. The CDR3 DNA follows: TGTGCCAGCAGCGTAAACAGGGCGGAAGGCTACACCTTC. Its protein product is CASSVNRAEGYTF.

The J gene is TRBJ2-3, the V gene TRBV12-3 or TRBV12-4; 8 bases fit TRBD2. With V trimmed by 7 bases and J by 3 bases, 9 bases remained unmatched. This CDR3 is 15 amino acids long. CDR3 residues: CASNWAGGVTDTQYF. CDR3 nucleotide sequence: TGTGCCAGCAATTGGGCGGGAGGTGTAACAGATACGCAGTATTTT.

The CDR3 is CASTSWATTGTQYF. As DNA, the CDR3 is TGTGCCAGCACCTCATGGGCCACCACGGGGACCCAGTACTTC. The V and J genes are TRBV28 and TRBJ2-5, with D uncertain. The germline gives CDR1 MDHEN, CDR2 SYDVKM. The CDR3 extends over 14 amino acids. Between the trimmed V and J ends, which lost 7 bases and 7 bases, there was a span of 19 bases.

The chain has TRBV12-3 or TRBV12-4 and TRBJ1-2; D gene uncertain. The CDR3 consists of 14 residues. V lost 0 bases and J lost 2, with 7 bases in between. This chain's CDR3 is CASSLASQNYGYTF. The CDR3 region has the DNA TGTGCCAGCAGTTTAGCTTCCCAAAACTATGGCTACACCTTC.

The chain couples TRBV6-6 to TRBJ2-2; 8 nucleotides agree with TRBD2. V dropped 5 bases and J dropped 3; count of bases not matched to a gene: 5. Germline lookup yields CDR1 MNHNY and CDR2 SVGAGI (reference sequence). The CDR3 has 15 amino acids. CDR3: CASSPQAGDTGELFF. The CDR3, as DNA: TGTGCCAGCAGTCCCCAAGCGGGGGACACCGGGGAGCTGTTTTTT.

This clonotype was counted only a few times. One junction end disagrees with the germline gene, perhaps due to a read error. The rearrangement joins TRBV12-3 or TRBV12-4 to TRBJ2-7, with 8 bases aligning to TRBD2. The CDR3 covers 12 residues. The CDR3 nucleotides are TGTGCCAGCAGTTCCGGGGGGGCCGCTTCCTTCTTC. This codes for CASSSGGAASFF.

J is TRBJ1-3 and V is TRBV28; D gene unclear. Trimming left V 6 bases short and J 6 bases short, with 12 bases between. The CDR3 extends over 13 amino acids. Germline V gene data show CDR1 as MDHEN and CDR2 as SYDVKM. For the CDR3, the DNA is TGTGCCAGCAGCCCCCCGGGAAAAAACACCATATATTTT. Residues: CASSPPGKNTIYF.

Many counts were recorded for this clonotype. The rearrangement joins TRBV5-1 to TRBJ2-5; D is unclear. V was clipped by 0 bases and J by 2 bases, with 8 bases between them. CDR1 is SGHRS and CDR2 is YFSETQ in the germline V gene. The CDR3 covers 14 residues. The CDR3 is CASSLGALQETQYF. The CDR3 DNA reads TGCGCCAGCAGCTTGGGGGCACTACAAGAGACCCAGTACTTC. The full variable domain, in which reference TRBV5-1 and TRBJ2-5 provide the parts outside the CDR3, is KAGVTQTPRYLIKTRGQQVTLSCSPISGHRSVSWYQQTPGQGLQFLFEYFSETQRNKGNFPGRFSGRQFSNSRSEMNVSTLELGDSALYLCASSLGALQETQYFGPGTRLLVL.

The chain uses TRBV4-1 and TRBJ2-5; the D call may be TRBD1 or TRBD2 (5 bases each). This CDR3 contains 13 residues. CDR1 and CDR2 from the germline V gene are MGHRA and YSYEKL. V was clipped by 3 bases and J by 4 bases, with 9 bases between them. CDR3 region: CASSHGTGETQYF. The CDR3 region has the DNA TGCGCCAGCAGCCACGGGACGGGAGAGACCCAGTACTTC.

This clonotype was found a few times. Here the CDR3 DNA reads TGCAGCGTTAGAATTATCGGGGGGCTTTGGAACATTCAGTACTTC. Its protein is CSVRIIGGLWNIQYF. This chain uses TRBV29-1 with TRBJ2-4; D possibly corresponds to TRBD2 (7 bases). Trimming left V 5 bases short and J 7 bases short, with 21 bases between. The CDR3 totals 15 residues. CDR1 and CDR2 (germline): SQVTM, ANQGSEA.

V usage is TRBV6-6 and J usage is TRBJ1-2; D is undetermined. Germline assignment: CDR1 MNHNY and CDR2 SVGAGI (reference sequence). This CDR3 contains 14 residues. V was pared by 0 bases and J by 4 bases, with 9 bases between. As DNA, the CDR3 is TGTGCCAGCAGTTACTCGATAGATCCCTATGGCTACACCTTC. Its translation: CASSYSIDPYGYTF.

The CDR3 DNA is TGTGCCAGCAGCTCCCTACTAGGTCTCACCTGGGGGTCGACAGATACGCAGTATTTT. Its protein is CASSSLLGLTWGSTDTQYF. The chain has TRBV11-2 and TRBJ2-3, with D tentatively TRBD1 or TRBD2 (5 bases each). Germline V gene lookup returns CDR1 SGHAT and CDR2 FQNNGV. This CDR3 has 19 amino acids. V was trimmed by 4 bases and J by 3 bases, leaving 26 bases between them.

The CDR3 DNA is TGTGCCAGCAGTGATAATCGGGACAGTACAGATACGCAGTATTTT. It is translated as CASSDNRDSTDTQYF. The gene calls are TRBV12-3 or TRBV12-4 and TRBJ2-3; 7 positions match TRBD1. The V segment lost 5 bases and the J segment 3 bases; nucleotides outside the gene matches: 8. The CDR3 covers 15 residues.

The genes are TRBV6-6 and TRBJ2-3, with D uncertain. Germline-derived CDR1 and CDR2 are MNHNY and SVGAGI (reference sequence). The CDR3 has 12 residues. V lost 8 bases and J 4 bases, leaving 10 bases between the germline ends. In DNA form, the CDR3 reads TGTGCCAGCCATGGGGTTCCAGATACGCAGTATTTT. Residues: CASHGVPDTQYF.

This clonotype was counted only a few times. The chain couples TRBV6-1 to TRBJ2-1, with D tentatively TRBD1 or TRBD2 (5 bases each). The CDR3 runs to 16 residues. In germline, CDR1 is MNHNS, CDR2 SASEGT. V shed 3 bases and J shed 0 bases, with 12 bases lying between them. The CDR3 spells CASSDPGLSSYNEQFF. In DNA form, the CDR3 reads TGTGCCAGCAGTGATCCGGGGCTGAGCTCCTACAATGAGCAGTTCTTC.

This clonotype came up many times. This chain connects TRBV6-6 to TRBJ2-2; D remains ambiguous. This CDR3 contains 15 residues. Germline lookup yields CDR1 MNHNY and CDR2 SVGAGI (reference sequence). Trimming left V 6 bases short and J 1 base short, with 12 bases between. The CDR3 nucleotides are TGTGCCAGCAGGCGAATAGACGGGAACACCGGGGAGCTGTTTTTT. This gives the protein CASRRIDGNTGELFF.

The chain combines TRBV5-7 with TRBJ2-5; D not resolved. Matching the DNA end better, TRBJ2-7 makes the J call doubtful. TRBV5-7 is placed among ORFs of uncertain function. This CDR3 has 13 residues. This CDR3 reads CASSLDERYEQYF. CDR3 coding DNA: TGTGCCAGCAGCTTGGACGAACGATACGAGCAGTACTTC.

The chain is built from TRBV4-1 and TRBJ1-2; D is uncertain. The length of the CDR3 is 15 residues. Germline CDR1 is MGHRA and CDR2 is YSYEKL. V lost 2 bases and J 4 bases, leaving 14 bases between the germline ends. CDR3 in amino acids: CASSQTTGGFYGYTF. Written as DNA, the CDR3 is TGCGCCAGCAGCCAAACAACCGGAGGATTCTATGGCTACACCTTC.

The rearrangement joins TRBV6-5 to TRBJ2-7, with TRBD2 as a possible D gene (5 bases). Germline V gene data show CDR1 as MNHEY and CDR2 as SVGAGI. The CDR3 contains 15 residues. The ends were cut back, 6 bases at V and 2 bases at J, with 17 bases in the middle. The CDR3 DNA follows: TGTGCCAGCAGCCCCCTATCGAGGGAGACCTACGAGCAGTACTTC. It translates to CASSPLSRETYEQYF.

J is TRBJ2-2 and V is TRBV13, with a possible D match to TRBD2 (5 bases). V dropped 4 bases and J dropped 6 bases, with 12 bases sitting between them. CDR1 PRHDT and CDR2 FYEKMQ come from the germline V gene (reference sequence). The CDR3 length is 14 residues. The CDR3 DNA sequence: TGTGCCAGCAGCTATAGCGTGGAAGCCGGGGAGCTGTTTTTT. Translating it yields CASSYSVEAGELFF.

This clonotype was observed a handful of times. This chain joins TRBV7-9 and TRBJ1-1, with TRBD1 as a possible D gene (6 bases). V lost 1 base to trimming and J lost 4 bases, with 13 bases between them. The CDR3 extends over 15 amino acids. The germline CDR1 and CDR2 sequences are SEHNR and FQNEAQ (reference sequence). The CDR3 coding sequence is TGTGCCAGCAGCTTAGAGGCCAGGGGCGGCACTGAAGCTTTCTTT. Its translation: CASSLEARGGTEAFF.

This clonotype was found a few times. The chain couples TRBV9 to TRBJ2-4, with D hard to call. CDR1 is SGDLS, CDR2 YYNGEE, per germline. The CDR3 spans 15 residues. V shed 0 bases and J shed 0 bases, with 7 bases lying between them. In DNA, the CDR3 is TGTGCCAGCAGCGTAGAAGGCCAAGCCAAAAACATTCAGTACTTC. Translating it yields CASSVEGQAKNIQYF.